The rows below give T cell receptor beta chains drawn from one sample of a study of blood T cell repertoires in COVID-19. Produced via immunoSEQ multiplex PCR; TCRdb's table is partial and in-frame only. The sample has over 250,000 clones, 90% seen once. The sequenced sample was PBMCs or T cells enriched from blood (not recorded which). The receptors originated from a woman aged 25-40 years who had recovered from COVID-19. CDR3s include the opening cysteine and the closing phenylalanine or tryptophan. D genes are given only for firm matches. Clone size, where shown, is once, few, many, or a class for clones that have expanded.

D: -; size: -; V: TRBV29-1; CDR3: CSVLGLQVNSPLHF
D: TRBD1; size: once; V: TRBV5-1; CDR3: CASSLDRGGGQPQHF
D: -; size: -; V: TRBV2; CDR3: CASTGQSSYNEQFF
D: -; size: -; V: TRBV5-4; CDR3: CASSLDSQPQHF
D: -; size: -; V: TRBV2; CDR3: CASDTDTGELFF
D: -; size: -; V: TRBV9; CDR3: CASSQPSGVGANEQFF
D: TRBD1; size: -; V: TRBV30; CDR3: CAWSDRGHTEAFF
D: TRBD1; size: -; V: TRBV4-2; CDR3: CASSQVGQGGTDTQYF
D: TRBD2; size: once; V: TRBV7-2; CDR3: CASSPRGAYEQYF
D: TRBD2; size: -; V: TRBV19; CDR3: CASRTRLAGGGETQYF
D: -; size: -; V: TRBV6-1; CDR3: CASSEASGGGTDTQYF
D: -; size: -; V: TRBV7-9; CDR3: CASSLGLAGDPSTQYF
D: TRBD1; size: -; V: TRBV27; CDR3: CASSLGTAPLSLHF
D: TRBD2; size: -; V: TRBV25-1; CDR3: CAAGGEQYF
D: -; size: -; V: TRBV7-6; CDR3: CASSSTYSSMNTEAFF
D: TRBD1; size: -; V: TRBV6-5; CDR3: CASSSRTGSYNSPLHF
D: -; size: -; V: TRBV19; CDR3: CASSIQDGGTEAFF
D: TRBD1; size: -; V: TRBV30; CDR3: CAWSKGQGLGYTF
D: -; size: few; V: TRBV5-5; CDR3: CASDGGLAKNIQYF
D: TRBD2; size: -; V: TRBV27; CDR3: CASSVTWGGPVDTQYF
D: TRBD1; size: -; V: TRBV5-4; CDR3: CASSSFTGVTNIQYF
D: TRBD2; size: -; V: TRBV28; CDR3: CASATYSGSRYEQYF
D: TRBD1; size: -; V: TRBV6-5; CDR3: CASSYSGQGAGEQYF
D: TRBD2; size: -; V: TRBV15; CDR3: CATSRDGGLGSEQFF
D: -; size: -; V: TRBV21-1; CDR3: CASILLAGVTDTQYF
D: TRBD2; size: -; V: TRBV19; CDR3: CASRRAGAYNEQFF
D: -; size: -; V: TRBV27; CDR3: CASSRGAGGSEQYF